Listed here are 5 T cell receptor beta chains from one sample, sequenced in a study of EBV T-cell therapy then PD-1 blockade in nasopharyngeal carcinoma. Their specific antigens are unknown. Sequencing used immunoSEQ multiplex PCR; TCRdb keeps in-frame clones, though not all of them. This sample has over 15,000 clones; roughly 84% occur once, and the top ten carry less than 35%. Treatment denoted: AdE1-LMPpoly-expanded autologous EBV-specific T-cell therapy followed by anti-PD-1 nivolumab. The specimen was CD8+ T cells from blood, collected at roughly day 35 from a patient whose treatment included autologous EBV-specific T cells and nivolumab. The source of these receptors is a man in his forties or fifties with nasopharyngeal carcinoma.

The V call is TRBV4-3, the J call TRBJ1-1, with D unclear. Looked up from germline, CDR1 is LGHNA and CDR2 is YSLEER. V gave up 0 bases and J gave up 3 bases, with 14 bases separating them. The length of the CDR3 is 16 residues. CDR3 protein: CASSQDGTWEDTEAFF. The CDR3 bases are TGCGCCAGCAGCCAAGATGGCACCTGGGAGGACACTGAAGCTTTCTTT.

The CDR3 spells CATSSGGTGELFF. As DNA, the CDR3 is TGTGCCACCAGTTCCGGGGGCACCGGGGAGCTGTTTTTT. The V call is TRBV24-1, the J call TRBJ2-2, with D possibly being TRBD2 (6 bases). V was clipped by 6 bases and J by 4 bases, with 8 bases between them. The CDR3 totals 13 residues. Germline V gives CDR1 KGHDR, CDR2 SFDVKD.

The CDR3 loop reads CAWSVGGADTQYF. In DNA, the CDR3 is TGTGCCTGGAGTGTAGGGGGGGCAGATACGCAGTATTTT. V gene TRBV30 combines with J gene TRBJ2-3, with a tentative D call TRBD2 (7 bases). Deletions cut 0 bases from V and 4 bases from J, with 8 bases between. Germline CDR1 GTSNPN, CDR2 SVGIG (reference sequence). CDR3 length: 13 residues.

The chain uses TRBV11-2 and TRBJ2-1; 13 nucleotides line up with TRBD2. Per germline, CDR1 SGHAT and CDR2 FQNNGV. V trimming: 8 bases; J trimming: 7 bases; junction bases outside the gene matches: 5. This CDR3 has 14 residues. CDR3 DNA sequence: TGTGCCAGCCGGGGACTAGCGGGGCTTAATGAGCAGTTCTTC. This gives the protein CASRGLAGLNEQFF.

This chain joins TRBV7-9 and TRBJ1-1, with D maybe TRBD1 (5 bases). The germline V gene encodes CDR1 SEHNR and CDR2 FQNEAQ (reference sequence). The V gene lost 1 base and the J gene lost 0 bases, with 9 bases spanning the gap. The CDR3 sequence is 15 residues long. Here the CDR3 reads CASSLVQGMNTEAFF. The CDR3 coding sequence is TGTGCCAGCAGCTTAGTCCAGGGTATGAACACTGAAGCTTTCTTT.